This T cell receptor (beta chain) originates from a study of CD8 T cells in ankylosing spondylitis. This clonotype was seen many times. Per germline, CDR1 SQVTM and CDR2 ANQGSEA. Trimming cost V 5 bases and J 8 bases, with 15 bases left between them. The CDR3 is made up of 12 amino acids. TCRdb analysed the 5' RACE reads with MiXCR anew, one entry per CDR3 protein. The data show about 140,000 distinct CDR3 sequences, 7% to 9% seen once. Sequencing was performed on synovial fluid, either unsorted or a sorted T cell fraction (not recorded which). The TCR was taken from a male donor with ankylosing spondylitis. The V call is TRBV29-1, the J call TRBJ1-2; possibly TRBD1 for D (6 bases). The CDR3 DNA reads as TGCAGCGTTCCAGGGGCCTGGAAGGGCTACACCTTC. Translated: CSVPGAWKGYTF. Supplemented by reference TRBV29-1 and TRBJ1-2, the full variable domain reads SAVISQKPSRDICQRGTSLTIQCQVDSQVTMMFWYRQQPGQSLTLIATANQGSEATYESGFVIDKFPISRPNLTFSTLTVSNMSPEDSSIYLCSVPGAWKGYTFGSGTRLTVV.